A single sample gave rise to the 18 T cell receptor beta chains below, sequenced in a study of response to subunit inactivated influenza vaccine. TCRdb independently ran MiXCR on the RT-PCR reads; one entry per CDR3 protein. Among 650,000 to 850,000 distinct CDR3 sequences, approximately 14% were seen once, and the ten largest hold 5.5% to 7%. The sequences come from PBMCs from blood, collected less than 15 days before vaccination. These receptors were collected from a man aged 45-60 years who received an inactivated influenza vaccine.

The chain employs TRBV28 and TRBJ2-7; possibly TRBD1 or TRBD2 for D (5 bases each). CDR1 is MDHEN and CDR2 is SYDVKM in the germline V gene. V was cut by 2 bases and J by 7 bases, with 12 bases left in between. This CDR3 is built from 13 residues. The CDR3 region has the DNA TGTGCCAGCAGTTTACTGCAGAGGGGTGAGCAGTACTTC. It specifies CASSLLQRGEQYF. The full variable domain, with the rest looked up from reference TRBV28 and TRBJ2-7, is DVKVTQSSRYLVKRTGEKVFLECVQDMDHENMFWYRQDPGLGLRLIYFSYDVKMKEKGDIPEGYSVSREKKERFSLILESASTNQTSMYLCASSLLQRGEQYFGPGTRLTVT.

The chain is built from TRBV15 and TRBJ2-5; D is perhaps TRBD2 (5 bases). Looked up from germline, CDR1 is LNHNV and CDR2 is YYDKDF (reference sequence). The V end lost 0 bases, the J end lost 8 bases, and 13 bases lay between the germline ends. This CDR3 has 14 amino acids. The CDR3 DNA reads as TGTGCCACCAGCAGAGAAAAGACCGGGGAAACCCAGTACTTC. It yields the protein CATSREKTGETQYF.

The CDR3 nucleotides read TGTGCCAGCAGCCAAGTCCCGACTGCAGCAGGAGATACGCAGTATTTT. Translated: CASSQVPTAAGDTQYF. The chain joins TRBV14 to TRBJ2-3; the D is unclear. Germline CDR1 reads SGHDN; CDR2 reads FVKESK. Trimming cost V 1 base and J 5 bases, with 16 bases left between them. This CDR3 comprises 16 residues.

Regarding this clonotype: It may be a read error: a sequence one base away is much more abundant. The chain combines TRBV6-5 with TRBJ2-3; 8 bases align to TRBD2. Germline CDR1 reads MNHEY; CDR2 reads SVGAGI. The V gene end was trimmed by 1 base and the J gene end by 1 base; junction bases not matched to a gene: 4. CDR3 size: 16 residues. Written as DNA, the CDR3 is TGTGCCAGCAGTTACTTTGCAGCGGGAGGCACAGATACGCAGTATTTT. It encodes CASSYFAAGGTDTQYF.

The chain links TRBV12-3 or TRBV12-4 to TRBJ2-3; D unclear. V was clipped by 4 bases and J by 1 base, with 6 bases between them. The CDR3 is 13 residues long. DNA of the CDR3: TGTGCCAGCAGTTGGCTTGGCACAGATACGCAGTATTTT. Amino acids: CASSWLGTDTQYF.

This clonotype showed up just a few times. The chain uses TRBV12-3 or TRBV12-4 and TRBJ2-5; 10 nucleotides align to TRBD1. The CDR3 is made up of 15 amino acids. V shed 2 bases, J shed 3 bases, and the junction held 3 bases outside the gene matches. For the CDR3, the DNA is TGTGCCAGCAGTTTACTGGGACAGGGGAAAGAGACCCAGTACTTC. Its translation is CASSLLGQGKETQYF.

This clonotype was observed a few times. This chain joins TRBV20-1 and TRBJ2-1, with TRBD2 matching over 7 bases. The V gene's germline CDR1 is DFQATT and CDR2 SNEGSKA (reference sequence). V lost 1 base, J lost 7 bases, and 10 bases stayed unmatched. This CDR3 region has 15 residues. The CDR3 DNA follows: TGCAGTGCTAGAGGTAGCGGGTATGCCGGTAATGAGCAGTTCTTC. It translates to CSARGSGYAGNEQFF.

CDR3 protein: CSVVLTAGANVLTF. The DNA for the CDR3 is TGCAGCGTTGTGTTGACAGCTGGGGCCAACGTCCTGACTTTC. V usage is TRBV29-1 and J usage is TRBJ2-6, with D possibly matching TRBD1 (5 bases). The CDR3 is 14 amino acids. Trimming pared 4 bases from V and 2 bases from J, leaving 9 bases between. In germline, CDR1 is SQVTM, CDR2 ANQGSEA.

Concerning this clonotype itself: Given a much more abundant clone one base away, this may be a read error. The chain employs TRBV12-3 or TRBV12-4 and TRBJ2-3, with D perhaps assigned TRBD1 or TRBD2 (5 bases each). CDR3 length equals 13 residues. The CDR3: CGSMGTHTDTQYF. The DNA for the CDR3 is TGTGGCAGCATGGGGACCCACACAGATACGCAGTATTTT.

In this sample, this clonotype turned up many times. The chain joins TRBV28 to TRBJ2-5; D not resolved. The V gene's germline CDR1 is MDHEN and CDR2 SYDVKM. The CDR3 has 13 amino acids. V lost 4 bases, J lost 5 bases, and 11 bases lay in between. CDR3 sequence (DNA): TGTGCCAGCAGTTCCGAACATCGGGAGACCCAGTACTTC. Translated, it gives CASSSEHRETQYF. Supplemented by reference TRBV28 and TRBJ2-5, the full variable domain reads DVKVTQSSRYLVKRTGEKVFLECVQDMDHENMFWYRQDPGLGLRLIYFSYDVKMKEKGDIPEGYSVSREKKERFSLILESASTNQTSMYLCASSSEHRETQYFGPGTRLLVL.

This clonotype was picked up many times. The gene calls are TRBV7-8 and TRBJ2-7; TRBD1 matches at 10 bases. With 5 bases clipped from V and 2 bases from J, the junction kept 9 bases outside the gene matches. From germline, CDR1 is SGHVS and CDR2 FQNEAQ. This CDR3 has 16 residues. The CDR3 nucleotides are TGTGCCAGCAGCATAGTACCGGGACAGGGGACCTACGAGCAGTACTTC. It is translated as CASSIVPGQGTYEQYF.

V and J are TRBV5-1 and TRBJ2-7; D may match TRBD1 or TRBD2 (5 bases each). Germline CDR1 reads SGHRS; CDR2 reads YFSETQ. The CDR3 has 13 residues. Trimming removed 3 bases at V and 6 bases at J, with 13 bases between. CDR3 amino acids: CASSSRGPSEQYF. As DNA, the CDR3 is TGCGCCAGCAGCTCGAGGGGTCCGAGCGAGCAGTACTTC.

V and J are TRBV7-9 and TRBJ1-1; no reliable D call. Germline assignment: CDR1 SEHNR and CDR2 FQNEAQ (reference sequence). Trimming shortened V by 7 bases and J by 2 bases, and 8 bases separated the two germline ends. The CDR3 contains 12 residues. The CDR3 DNA reads TGTGCCAGCAAAAGAGAAAACACTGAAGCTTTCTTT. Its translation: CASKRENTEAFF. The full variable domain, with the rest looked up from reference TRBV7-9 and TRBJ1-1, is DTGVSQNPRHKITKRGQNVTFRCDPISEHNRLYWYRQTLGQGPEFLTYFQNEAQLEKSRLLSDRFSAERPKGSFSTLEIQRTEQGDSAMYLCASKRENTEAFFGQGTRLTVV.

The chain carries TRBV15 and TRBJ2-3; D might be TRBD2 (5 bases). The V end was cut by 0 bases, the J end by 1 base, with 8 bases between. The CDR3 covers 15 residues. Germline CDR1 LNHNV, CDR2 YYDKDF (reference sequence). CDR3 bases: TGTGCCACCAGCAGAGATGTTAGCGGCACAGATACGCAGTATTTT. It yields the protein CATSRDVSGTDTQYF.

This clonotype was counted only a few times. This chain connects TRBV24-1 to TRBJ2-2, with 7 bases aligning to TRBD2. Germline CDR1 and CDR2: KGHDR and SFDVKD. V dropped 8 bases and J dropped 2; count of bases not matched to a gene: 7. This CDR3 has 15 amino acids. CDR3 amino acids: CATTKSGDNTGELFF. In nucleotides, the CDR3 is TGTGCCACCACCAAGAGCGGGGATAACACCGGGGAGCTGTTTTTT.

This clonotype showed up just a few times. The V call is TRBV20-1, the J call TRBJ2-3, with 9 bases identical to TRBD1. This CDR3 has 16 amino acids. Per the germline V gene, CDR1 is DFQATT and CDR2 is SNEGSKA (reference sequence). The junction had 8 bases not matched to a gene; V was cut back by 0 bases and J by 4 bases. The CDR3, as DNA: TGCAGTGCTAGAGATCTCAACAGGGGGCTATCAGATACGCAGTATTTT. It translates to CSARDLNRGLSDTQYF.

The CDR3 DNA is TGCAGTGCTACCACCGGGACAGGGGCCTTAGGCTACACCTTC. The encoded protein is CSATTGTGALGYTF. The chain uses TRBV20-1 and TRBJ1-2; 10 nucleotides agree with TRBD1. Trimming cost V 4 bases and J 8 bases; bases outside gene matches: 10. Germline values: CDR1 DFQATT, CDR2 SNEGSKA (reference sequence). The CDR3 sequence is 14 residues long.

The rearrangement links TRBV7-8 to TRBJ2-5; D may be TRBD2 (6 bases). V was pared by 8 bases and J by 3 bases, with 13 bases between. This CDR3 region has 13 residues. Looked up from germline, CDR1 is SGHVS and CDR2 is FQNEAQ. The CDR3 sequence: CASARAGKETQYF. The CDR3 DNA reads TGTGCCAGCGCAAGGGCGGGGAAAGAGACCCAGTACTTC.